Listed below are T cell receptor beta chains from one sample, sequenced in a study of identical twins. TCRdb used MiXCR to reprocess the 5' RACE reads, holding one entry per CDR3 protein. The sample contains around 140,000 distinct CDR3 sequences, roughly 3.3% of which appear only once. Sequences were obtained from memory T cells sorted from blood. These receptors were collected from a man between 18 and 35 years old in good health. Each CDR3 is given with its conserved first and last residue. A D gene is named only where the DNA matches it firmly. Clone size appears in some rows only: once, few, many, or a class for an expanded clone.

length | size | J | V | D | DNA | CDR3
12 | many | TRBJ1-1 | TRBV6-6 | . | TGTGCCAGCACCGGGGGGTACACTGAAGCTTTCTTT | CASTGGYTEAFF
13 | many | TRBJ1-2 | TRBV29-1 | . | TGCAGCGTTAACGGCGGACTCAACTATGGCTACACCTTC | CSVNGGLNYGYTF
15 | many | TRBJ2-1 | TRBV9 | TRBD2 | TGTGCCAGCAGCGTAGGTAGCGGGACCTACAATGAGCAGTTCTTC | CASSVGSGTYNEQFF
13 | many | TRBJ2-2 | TRBV7-9 | TRBD1 | TGTGCCAGCAGGCCAGGGGGCCCCGGGGAGCTGTTTTTT | CASRPGGPGELFF
14 | many | TRBJ2-1 | TRBV5-5 | . | TGTGCCAGCAGCGCCGGGACGGGCTTCAATGAGCAGTTCTTC | CASSAGTGFNEQFF
14 | many | TRBJ2-2 | TRBV15 | . | TGTGCCACCAGCAGATCCACAGAGACCGGGGAGCTGTTTTTT | CATSRSTETGELFF
15 | many | TRBJ1-2 | TRBV4-1 | TRBD1 | TGCGCCAGCAGCCAGGCCGGGACAGAAAGCTATGGCTACACCTTC | CASSQAGTESYGYTF
14 | many | TRBJ1-5 | TRBV4-3 | . | TGCGCCAGCAGCCAAGAGTTAGGCAATCAGCCCCAGCATTTT | CASSQELGNQPQHF
15 | . | TRBJ2-1 | TRBV11-3 | TRBD1 | TGTGCCAGCAGCTTAGTGACAGGGGGCCTAAATGAGCAGTTCTTC | CASSLVTGGLNEQFF
14 | . | TRBJ2-7 | TRBV19 | . | TGTGCCAGTAGTGACGGCGGTACTGCCTACGAGCAGTACTTC | CASSDGGTAYEQYF
16 | many | TRBJ2-3 | TRBV5-1 | TRBD2 | TGCGCCAGCAGCCTCCTAGACGGAGCGGGGCCAGATACGCAGTATTTT | CASSLLDGAGPDTQYF
18 | many | TRBJ2-5 | TRBV6-2/TRBV6-3 | . | TGTGCCAGCAGTTACCCTAAAGGCAGAGGTTGGGACGAAGAGACCCAGTACTTC | CASSYPKGRGWDEETQYF
13 | many | TRBJ2-2 | TRBV9 | TRBD2 | TGTGCCAGCAGCACGGGACTAACCGGGGAGCTGTTTTTT | CASSTGLTGELFF
18 | many | TRBJ2-1 | TRBV11-1 | TRBD2 | TGTGCCAGCAGGACTAGCGGGACTCTAGGACCTTACTACAATGAGCAGTTCTTC | CASRTSGTLGPYYNEQFF
17 | many | TRBJ2-4 | TRBV11-2 | . | TGTGCCAGCAGCTTAGGAGGGTCAGGGATAGCCAAAAACATTCAGTACTTC | CASSLGGSGIAKNIQYF
16 | many | TRBJ2-3 | TRBV5-1 | . | TGCGCCAGCAGCTTGGACAGGATCTCACGGACAGATACGCAGTATTTT | CASSLDRISRTDTQYF
12 | many | TRBJ1-3 | TRBV12-3/TRBV12-4 | . | TGTGCCAGCAGCTTCTCTGGAAACACCATATATTTT | CASSFSGNTIYF
15 | few | TRBJ2-2 | TRBV12-3/TRBV12-4 | . | TGTGCCAGCAGCCAGACAAGCGCGAACACCGGGGAGCTGTTTTTT | CASSQTSANTGELFF
13 | . | TRBJ2-7 | TRBV30 | . | TGTGCCTGGAGTTGGGGGAGCTCCTACGAGCAGTACTTC | CAWSWGSSYEQYF
15 | many | TRBJ2-5 | TRBV5-1 | TRBD2 | TGCGCCAGCAGCTTGGAGACGGGAGCGGGGGAGACCCAGTACTTC | CASSLETGAGETQYF
17 | many | TRBJ2-1 | TRBV7-9 | TRBD2 | TGTGCCAGCAACCCCACCCCGGGACTAGCGTCCTACAATGAGCAGTTCTTC | CASNPTPGLASYNEQFF
16 | many | TRBJ1-2 | TRBV6-5 | TRBD1 | TGTGCCAGCAGTTGGCACCCGGGACAGGGGCACTATGGCTACACCTTC | CASSWHPGQGHYGYTF
15 | . | TRBJ2-2 | TRBV24-1 | . | TGTGCCACCGCGGACCAGGCGTTGGACACCGGGGAGCTGTTTTTT | CATADQALDTGELFF
12 | . | TRBJ1-1 | TRBV7-8 | . | TGTGCCAGCAGCTTAGACAACACTGAAGCTTTCTTT | CASSLDNTEAFF
15 | few | TRBJ2-3 | TRBV10-2 | TRBD2 | TGCGCCAGCAGGATCCGAGCGGGAGGGTTAGATACGCAGTATTTT | CASRIRAGGLDTQYF
15 | many | TRBJ2-3 | TRBV5-4 | TRBD2 | TGTGCCAGCAGCCATAGCGGGAGTGGTGGGAATACGCAGTATTTT | CASSHSGSGGNTQYF
13 | few | TRBJ2-7 | TRBV5-6 | TRBD1 | TGTGCCAGCAGCATAGACAGGGCCTACGAGCAGTACTTC | CASSIDRAYEQYF
16 | few | TRBJ2-1 | TRBV6-2/TRBV6-3 | TRBD2 | TGTGCCAGCAGTACTAGCGGGAGGGCCCGTGACAATGAGCAGTTCTTC | CASSTSGRARDNEQFF
13 | many | TRBJ1-4 | TRBV7-8 | . | TGTGCCAGCAGCTTAGCGCCAGGTGAAAAACTGTTTTTT | CASSLAPGEKLFF
14 | many | TRBJ2-7 | TRBV28 | TRBD1 | TGTGCCAGTGAACTATCCGGGACAGTCTACGAGCAGTACTTC | CASELSGTVYEQYF
12 | many | TRBJ2-7 | TRBV6-6 | . | TGTGCCTCCCTTCGGAGGGGTTACGAGCAGTACTTC | CASLRRGYEQYF
14 | many | TRBJ2-1 | TRBV18 | . | TGTGCCAGCTCACTGGACAGAATATACAATGAGCAGTTCTTC | CASSLDRIYNEQFF
16 | many | TRBJ2-2 | TRBV20-1 | TRBD1 | TGCAGTGCTAGAGTCCCGGGACAGGGGTCCACCGGGGAGCTGTTTTTT | CSARVPGQGSTGELFF
13 | many | TRBJ1-2 | TRBV6-1 | . | TGTGCCAGCAGTCGATCAGGAAACTATGGCTACACCTTC | CASSRSGNYGYTF
13 | many | TRBJ2-5 | TRBV7-8 | TRBD1 | TGTGCCAGCAGAAACAGGGGTCGCGAGACCCAGTACTTC | CASRNRGRETQYF
13 | many | TRBJ1-2 | TRBV7-9 | TRBD1 | TGTGCCAGCAGCTCGACAGGGGGCTATGGCTACACCTTC | CASSSTGGYGYTF
15 | few | TRBJ2-7 | TRBV18 | . | TGTGCCAGCTCACTCCTGGACGGCTTCTCCTACGAGCAGTACTTC | CASSLLDGFSYEQYF
15 | many | TRBJ1-4 | TRBV10-2 | . | TGCGCCAGCAGTGGGACAGCAGCAACTAATGAAAAACTGTTTTTT | CASSGTAATNEKLFF
15 | many | TRBJ2-3 | TRBV5-6 | . | TGTGCCAGCAGAGAATCGGGACTTCTCACAGATACGCAGTATTTT | CASRESGLLTDTQYF
16 | many | TRBJ2-1 | TRBV10-3 | TRBD2 | TGTGCCATCAGTGTGAAGGGCGGGGGGGCTCAATTTGGGCGAGTCTTC | CAISVKGGGAQFGRVF
13 | many | TRBJ2-5 | TRBV27 | . | TGTGCCAGCAGTTTGGGACCGGGGGAGACCCAGTACTTC | CASSLGPGETQYF
13 | . | TRBJ1-1 | TRBV7-9 | TRBD1 | TGTGCCAGCAGCTTAACCGGGACAGGGGTGGCTTTCTTT | CASSLTGTGVAFF
13 | many | TRBJ1-6 | TRBV12-3/TRBV12-4 | . | TGTGCCAGCACCCTCGGTGCGAATTCACCCCTCCACTTT | CASTLGANSPLHF
13 | many | TRBJ2-5 | TRBV20-1 | . | TGCAGTGCTAAGAGGGAGGCGCGAGAGACCCAGTACTTC | CSAKREARETQYF
13 | few | TRBJ1-1 | TRBV30 | . | TGTGCCTGGACTGAACAGGGAGACACTGAAGCTTTCTTT | CAWTEQGDTEAFF
12 | few | TRBJ2-7 | TRBV12-3/TRBV12-4 | . | TGTGCCAGCAGTACTAACACGTACGAGCAGTACTTC | CASSTNTYEQYF
14 | many | TRBJ1-1 | TRBV3-1 | . | TGTGCCAGCAGCCAACTTCAGGGCGGGACTGAAGCTTTCTTT | CASSQLQGGTEAFF
14 | many | TRBJ1-5 | TRBV7-2 | TRBD1 | TGTGCCAGCAGCGGGACAGGTGGTAATCAGCCCCAGCATTTT | CASSGTGGNQPQHF
14 | many | TRBJ2-5 | TRBV11-3 | TRBD1 | TGTGCCAGCAGCTCGGGGACAGGGCAAGAGACCCAGTACTTC | CASSSGTGQETQYF
14 | many | TRBJ2-1 | TRBV24-1 | TRBD2 | TGTGCCACCAGTGATTTGAGGCGGGGGAATGAGCAGTTCTTC | CATSDLRRGNEQFF
17 | many | TRBJ1-6 | TRBV5-1 | . | TGCGCCACCCGAATATCGTACAGGACGGCGAAGAATTCACCCCTCCACTTT | CATRISYRTAKNSPLHF
16 | many | TRBJ2-7 | TRBV4-3 | . | TGCGCCAGCAGCCAAGATCTTGAGAGGGGAGGCTACGAGCAGTACTTC | CASSQDLERGGYEQYF
15 | many | TRBJ2-1 | TRBV20-1 | . | TGCAGTGCTAGAGCCATCACAAACTCCTACAATGAGCAGTTCTTC | CSARAITNSYNEQFF